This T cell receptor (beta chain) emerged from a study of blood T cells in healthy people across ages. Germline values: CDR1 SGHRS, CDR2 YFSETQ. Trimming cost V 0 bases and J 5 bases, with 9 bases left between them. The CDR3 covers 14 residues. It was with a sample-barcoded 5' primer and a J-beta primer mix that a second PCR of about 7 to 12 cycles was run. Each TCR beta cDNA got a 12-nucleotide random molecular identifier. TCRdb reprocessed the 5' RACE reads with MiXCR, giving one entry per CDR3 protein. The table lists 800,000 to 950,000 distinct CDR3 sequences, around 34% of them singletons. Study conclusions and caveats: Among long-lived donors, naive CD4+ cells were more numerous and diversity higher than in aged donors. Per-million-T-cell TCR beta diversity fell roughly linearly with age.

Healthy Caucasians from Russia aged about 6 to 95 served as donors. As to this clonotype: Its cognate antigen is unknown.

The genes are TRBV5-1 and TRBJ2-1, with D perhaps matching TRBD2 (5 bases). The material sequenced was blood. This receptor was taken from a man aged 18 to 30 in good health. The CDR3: CASSLGGRNNEQFF. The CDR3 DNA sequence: TGCGCCAGCAGCTTGGGAGGGCGCAACAATGAGCAGTTCTTC.